This T cell receptor beta chain was documented in a study of technical replicates of blood from a few donors. Clones were sequenced by immunoSEQ multiplex PCR, and TCRdb holds only the in-frame ones, with some missing. Found here are around 75,000 clones, around nine tenths of them singletons; the top ten hold approximately 0.27%. CDR1 is SGHNT and CDR2 is YYREEE in the germline V gene (reference sequence). The CDR3 consists of 19 residues. Trimming removed 2 bases from V and 4 bases from J; junction bases left unmatched: 17. Material for sequencing was T cells isolated from PBMCs. The sequence derives from a human donor in good health. V and J are TRBV5-4 and TRBJ2-2; 7 bases map to TRBD1. CDR3 region: CASSFSASRGFSRTGELFF. The CDR3 DNA is TGTGCCAGCAGCTTCTCGGCGTCCAGGGGGTTTTCGCGCACCGGGGAGCTGTTTTTT.